The 31 T cell receptor beta chains below all came from one sample that was sequenced in a study of blood T cells in healthy people across ages. A second PCR of roughly 7 to 11 cycles used a sample-barcoded 5' primer and a J-beta primer mix. TCRdb used MiXCR to reprocess the 5' RACE reads, holding one entry per CDR3 protein. The sample yields 1.5 million to 1.8 million distinct CDR3 sequences, roughly 43% seen once. Sequencing used blood. The receptor set was obtained from a woman younger than 30 in good health.

V and J are TRBV10-3 and TRBJ1-5; a possible D gene is TRBD1 (6 bases). With 8 bases removed from V and 6 bases from J, the gap between germline ends came to 14 bases. From germline, CDR1 is ENHRY and CDR2 SYGVKD. This CDR3 spans 13 amino acids. The CDR3 loop is CAIGRGQGQPQHF. The DNA of the CDR3 is TGTGCCATCGGCAGGGGTCAGGGTCAGCCCCAGCATTTT.

This clonotype came up many times. The J gene is TRBJ2-5, the V gene TRBV29-1, with D perhaps matching TRBD2 (6 bases). Germline values: CDR1 SQVTM, CDR2 ANQGSEA. Deletions cut 3 bases from V and 11 bases from J, with 19 bases between. The CDR3 loop spans 13 amino acids. The CDR3 DNA follows: TGCAGCGTTGACTCTACCGGAGGTCGGGGGCAGTACTTC. As protein: CSVDSTGGRGQYF.

This chain links TRBV5-1 with TRBJ2-1; D assignment may be TRBD1 or TRBD2 (5 bases each). Trimming took off 4 bases at V and 4 bases at J, with 12 bases between the two ends. CDR1 SGHRS and CDR2 YFSETQ come from the germline V gene. The CDR3 is 14 amino acids. The CDR3 spells CASSHGEGYNEQFF. DNA of the CDR3: TGCGCCAGCAGCCATGGAGAGGGGTACAATGAGCAGTTCTTC.

This clonotype was detected a few times. The chain employs TRBV25-1 and TRBJ2-1; D remains unclear. CDR1 and CDR2 (germline): MGHDK, SYGVNS. Trimming cost V 3 bases and J 0 bases, with 12 bases left between them. The CDR3 has 16 amino acids. CDR3 DNA: TGTGCCAGCAGTGAGAGTTTGGTTAGCTCCTACAATGAGCAGTTCTTC. Translation: CASSESLVSSYNEQFF.

Ten or more counts support this clonotype. The V gene is TRBV7-2, the J gene TRBJ2-1; 7 bases agree with TRBD1. The CDR3 spans 15 residues. V dropped 0 bases and J dropped 10; count of bases not matched to a gene: 9. Germline-derived CDR1 and CDR2 are SGHTA and FQGNSA. This CDR3 is CASSLALTGKGEQFF. The DNA for the CDR3 is TGTGCCAGCAGCTTAGCCCTGACAGGGAAGGGCGAGCAGTTCTTC.

The CDR3 coding sequence is TGTGCCAGCAGTTACTCGGACAGGTCCCAGTACGAGCAGTACTTC. This gives the protein CASSYSDRSQYEQYF. The chain carries TRBV6-2 or TRBV6-3 and TRBJ2-5, with 7 nucleotides matching TRBD1. The DNA end is more similar to TRBJ2-7, so the J call may be wrong. This CDR3 has 15 residues. The V gene's germline CDR1 is MNHEY and CDR2 SVGEGT.

The chain recombines TRBV4-2 with TRBJ2-4; D is unresolved. The CDR3 runs to 16 residues. Trimming pared 0 bases from V and 0 bases from J, leaving 9 bases between. CDR1 is LGHNA and CDR2 is YNFKEQ in the germline V gene. CDR3 residues: CASSQDYARAKNIQYF. The DNA of the CDR3 is TGTGCCAGCAGCCAAGATTACGCCAGAGCCAAAAACATTCAGTACTTC.

A note on this clonotype: Germline and junction disagree at one end, which may indicate a read error. The chain carries TRBV2 and TRBJ1-4, with a weak D call TRBD1 (6 bases). Germline V lookup: CDR1 SNHLY, CDR2 FYNNEI. The CDR3 sequence is 16 residues long. The CDR3 region has the DNA TGTGGCAGCAGTGAATGGGATCAGGGGCTGTATGAAAAACTGTTTTTT. Its translation: CGSSEWDQGLYEKLFF.

There are many counts of this clonotype. This chain joins TRBV7-9 and TRBJ2-1; TRBD2 aligns across 10 bases. V gave up 0 bases and J gave up 7 bases; unmatched junction bases: 6. The germline gives CDR1 SEHNR, CDR2 FQNEAQ (reference sequence). The CDR3 consists of 16 residues. In DNA, the CDR3 is TGTGCCAGCAGCTTAGCGATCAGGACTAGCGGAAATGAGCAGTTCTTC. Protein product: CASSLAIRTSGNEQFF.

This clonotype was counted a few times. The rearrangement joins TRBV20-1 to TRBJ1-5; D unresolved. The CDR3 length is 13 residues. Per germline, CDR1 DFQATT and CDR2 SNEGSKA (reference sequence). Trimming removed 3 bases from V and 3 bases from J, with 9 bases in between. Here the CDR3 reads CSASLDLNQPQHF. The CDR3 DNA follows: TGCAGTGCTAGCCTGGACCTCAATCAGCCCCAGCATTTT.

The chain uses TRBV3-1 and TRBJ2-5; 11 bases map to TRBD2. CDR1 and CDR2 (germline): LGHDT, YNNKEL (reference sequence). The CDR3 totals 16 residues. V dropped 4 bases and J dropped 5; count of bases not matched to a gene: 9. The CDR3 DNA reads as TGTGCCAGCAGCCCAAGTGATCGACTAGCGGGGGAGACCCAGTACTTC. Translation gives CASSPSDRLAGETQYF.

This chain uses TRBV9 with TRBJ2-3; D is possibly TRBD2 (5 bases). Germline V gene lookup returns CDR1 SGDLS and CDR2 YYNGEE. The CDR3 is 15 amino acids. V shed 3 bases and J shed 3 bases, with 14 bases lying between them. CDR3 in amino acids: CASSADERRTDTQYF. CDR3 DNA: TGTGCCAGCAGCGCCGACGAGCGGCGAACAGATACGCAGTATTTT.

The sample holds a few counts of this clonotype. The chain combines TRBV7-3 with TRBJ2-1; D uncertain. The germline gives CDR1 SGHTA, CDR2 FQGTGA. This CDR3 contains 14 residues. Trimming removed 0 bases from V and 9 bases from J, with 12 bases in between. CDR3 in amino acids: CASSLTPPAAEQFF. Here the CDR3 DNA reads TGTGCCAGCAGCTTAACGCCACCGGCGGCTGAGCAGTTCTTC.

This chain links TRBV4-2 with TRBJ2-3, with 8 bases matching TRBD1. This CDR3 has 17 residues. Per the germline V gene, CDR1 is LGHNA and CDR2 is YNFKEQ. V was clipped by 2 bases and J by 0 bases; unmatched bases: 7. Here the CDR3 reads CASSQTSGGLSTDTQYF. CDR3 DNA: TGTGCCAGCAGCCAAACGTCAGGGGGCCTGAGCACAGATACGCAGTATTTT.

In DNA, the CDR3 is TGCAGTGTGGCCCCAGGGGGGAGCAATCAGCCCCAGCATTTT. As protein: CSVAPGGSNQPQHF. The V call is TRBV20-1, the J call TRBJ1-5, with 7 bases that match TRBD1. The CDR3 contains 14 residues. V trimming: 7 bases; J trimming: 1 base; junction bases outside the gene matches: 7. Per the germline V gene, CDR1 is DFQATT and CDR2 is SNEGSKA (reference sequence).

The CDR3 DNA sequence: TGTGCCAGCAGCGTAGTTTCACTAGCGGGGGGGAGCTCCTACAATGAGCAGTACTTC. The encoded protein is CASSVVSLAGGSSYNEQYF. This chain uses TRBV9 with TRBJ2-1; TRBD2 matches 13 bases. The tail of the sequence fits TRBJ2-7 better, so the J call may be wrong. The CDR3 has 19 amino acids. Germline V gene data show CDR1 as SGDLS and CDR2 as YYNGEE.

This clonotype was observed a handful of times. The chain carries TRBV12-3 or TRBV12-4 and TRBJ1-2; D is unclear. The V gene lost 6 bases and the J gene lost 6 bases, with 14 bases spanning the gap. The CDR3 runs 13 residues. CDR3 protein: CASSISVGNGYTF. DNA of the CDR3: TGTGCCAGCAGCATCAGCGTGGGAAATGGCTACACCTTC.

The count of this clonotype is one. V and J are TRBV12-3 or TRBV12-4 and TRBJ2-1; 12 bases are a match to TRBD2. Germline trimming cut 6 bases from V and 9 bases from J; bases unmatched to any gene: 12. CDR3 size: 16 residues. Here the CDR3 DNA reads TGTGCCAGCAGCCTGCTAGCGGGGGGGGCGGGTGGTGAGCAGTTCTTC. This translates into CASSLLAGGAGGEQFF.

The table lists this clonotype with a few counts. This chain joins TRBV7-2 and TRBJ1-4; 8 nucleotides align to TRBD1. The V and J ends lost 5 bases and 14 bases, in that order; junction bases with no gene match: 7. The CDR3 loop spans 12 amino acids. Germline assignment: CDR1 SGHTA and CDR2 FQGNSA. The CDR3 DNA follows: TGTGCCAGCAGCGCGCGGACAGGGCGGCTGTTTTTT. This encodes CASSARTGRLFF.

The table lists this clonotype with a few counts. V gene TRBV10-3 combines with J gene TRBJ2-3; tentatively, D is TRBD2 (6 bases). Germline-derived CDR1 and CDR2 are ENHRY and SYGVKD. V lost 4 bases to trimming and J lost 2 bases, with 16 bases between them. The CDR3 spans 16 residues. The CDR3 reads CAISAGVGGFTDTQYF. The CDR3 DNA is TGTGCCATCAGTGCGGGAGTAGGCGGGTTCACAGATACGCAGTATTTT.

The chain recombines TRBV7-2 with TRBJ2-2, with 9 positions matching TRBD1. CDR1 and CDR2 (germline): SGHTA, FQGNSA. CDR3 length: 16 amino acids. V trimming: 5 bases; J trimming: 2 bases; junction bases outside the gene matches: 6. CDR3 DNA: TGTGCCAGCAGCCTGACAGGGGGACTTAACACCGGGGAGCTGTTTTTT. Its translation: CASSLTGGLNTGELFF.

The V gene is TRBV3-1, the J gene TRBJ2-2; D is perhaps TRBD1 (6 bases). Per germline, CDR1 LGHDT and CDR2 YNNKEL (reference sequence). The CDR3 has 16 amino acids. The ends were cut back, 3 bases at V and 1 base at J, with 12 bases in the middle. The CDR3 DNA is TGTGCCAGCAGCCAGAGAGGGGGTAGGAACACCGGGGAGCTGTTTTTT. Translating gives CASSQRGGRNTGELFF.

The chain joins TRBV29-1 to TRBJ2-1; TRBD2 matches at 13 bases. The CDR3 totals 17 residues. V shed 8 bases, J shed 0 bases, and the junction held 10 bases outside the gene matches. Germline V lookup: CDR1 SQVTM, CDR2 ANQGSEA. DNA for the CDR3: TGCAGCCCTTTGGGACTAGCGGGAAAAAACTCCTACAATGAGCAGTTCTTC. Residues: CSPLGLAGKNSYNEQFF.

About this clonotype itself: The junction shows a germline mismatch at one end, possibly a read error. The chain carries TRBV4-1 and TRBJ1-2; D call uncertain. CDR1 and CDR2 from the germline V gene are MGHRA and YSYEKL. The CDR3 is 15 amino acids. The CDR3: CVSSHPFPQVYGYTF. The DNA for the CDR3 is TGCGTCAGCAGCCACCCATTTCCTCAGGTGTATGGCTACACCTTC.

V gene TRBV7-2 combines with J gene TRBJ1-5; a possible D gene is TRBD1 (6 bases). Germline V gene sequence: CDR1 SGHTA, CDR2 FQGNSA. The CDR3 consists of 17 residues. Deletions cut 3 bases from V and 0 bases from J, with 15 bases between. The CDR3: CASSLGSGAYSNQPQHF. CDR3 sequence (DNA): TGTGCCAGCAGCTTGGGGTCAGGGGCTTATAGCAATCAGCCCCAGCATTTT.

The J gene is TRBJ1-4, the V gene TRBV29-1; D unresolved. Germline V gives CDR1 SQVTM, CDR2 ANQGSEA. The CDR3 extends over 12 amino acids. V was clipped by 6 bases and J by 3 bases, with 8 bases between them. In DNA form, the CDR3 reads TGCAGCGTAGGACGGCCTAATGAAAAACTGTTTTTT. Its translation is CSVGRPNEKLFF.

This rearrangement joins TRBV5-4 to TRBJ1-2; a weak D match, TRBD1 (6 bases). Germline values: CDR1 SGHNT, CDR2 YYREEE (reference sequence). This CDR3 comprises 15 residues. The V gene lost 4 bases and the J gene lost 8 bases, with 21 bases spanning the gap. The CDR3 DNA follows: TGTGCCAGCAGCAACCGACAGGCTCTATTCTACGGCTACACCTTC. Its translation: CASSNRQALFYGYTF.

This chain joins TRBV12-3 or TRBV12-4 and TRBJ2-1, with TRBD1 as a possible D gene (6 bases). The CDR3 totals 14 residues. Trimming pared 7 bases from V and 3 bases from J, leaving 13 bases between. CDR3 sequence: CASTRGGIYNEQFF. The CDR3 DNA is TGTGCCAGCACTAGAGGGGGTATCTACAATGAGCAGTTCTTC.

A few counts support this clonotype. The chain couples TRBV7-2 to TRBJ2-7; maybe TRBD1 (6 bases). The CDR3 is 16 amino acids. Looked up from germline, CDR1 is SGHTA and CDR2 is FQGNSA. With 1 base removed from V and 8 bases from J, the gap between germline ends came to 21 bases. The CDR3 DNA reads TGTGCCAGCAGCTTAGGATCTGACAGGCCCCTTACGAAGCAGTACTTC. Its translation: CASSLGSDRPLTKQYF.

The V call is TRBV27, the J call TRBJ1-5; D is uncertain. Per the germline V gene, CDR1 is MNHEY and CDR2 is SMNVEV (reference sequence). CDR3 length: 13 residues. V dropped 4 bases and J dropped 2 bases, with 6 bases sitting between them. This CDR3 reads CASSSVGNQPQHF. DNA for the CDR3: TGTGCCAGCAGTTCCGTGGGCAATCAGCCCCAGCATTTT.

The CDR3 region is CASSPGVGFNQPQHF. The CDR3 DNA reads as TGTGCCAGCAGCCCCGGGGTGGGGTTTAATCAGCCCCAGCATTTT. The J gene is TRBJ1-5, the V gene TRBV6-5; D ambiguous. The V end was cut by 6 bases, the J end by 4 bases, with 16 bases between. Germline V gives CDR1 MNHEY, CDR2 SVGAGI. The CDR3 length is 15 residues.